This T cell receptor (beta chain) was identified during a study of early T cells in non-severe SARS-CoV-2 infection. V lost 4 bases to trimming and J lost 9 bases; unmatched junction nucleotides: 9. Germline-derived CDR1 and CDR2 are MNHEY and SVGAGI. CDR3 length: 16 amino acids. From the 5' RACE reads, TCRdb called clonotypes with MiXCR, one entry per CDR3 protein. The table records tens of thousands of distinct CDR3 sequences, about 5% of them present only once. This clonotype was seen just once. V and J are TRBV6-5 and TRBJ2-1; 13 nucleotides line up with TRBD2. This sequence was found in an adult who was a healthcare worker with PCR-confirmed SARS-CoV-2 infection or an uninfected control (not recorded which). The specimen was whole blood. CDR3 bases: TGTGCCAGCAGTTCCGGACTAGCGGGAGTGCGGAGTGAGCAGTTCTTC. Its protein is CASSSGLAGVRSEQFF.